Described below is a single T cell receptor (beta chain) sequence and its context. Antigen specificity is unknown. This record belongs to a study of T cell repertoires in cytomegalovirus infection. Background on the study: CMV epitopes used comprised recently identified HLA-C-restricted ones and well-studied HLA-B-restricted ones.

The CDR3 extends over 13 amino acids. V lost 10 bases and J 5 bases, leaving 17 bases between the germline ends. Germline values: CDR1 LNHDA, CDR2 SQIVND (reference sequence). Regarding the study as a whole: The ex vivo response was dominated by HLA-C-restricted CMV-specific TCR beta clonotypes.

A single record per CDR3 protein comes from TCRdb applying MiXCR to the reads. This table holds about 700,000 distinct CDR3 sequences, approximately 33% found once. The TCR was taken from a human donor in good health (CMV status not recorded). Some clones in this sample may be carry-over from other donors' samples. The rearrangement uses TRBV19 and TRBJ2-5; possible D gene TRBD2, 6 bases. The sample was cultured PBMCs, taken from culture after CMV antigen stimulation. CDR3 in DNA: TGTGCCACCCGCGGGAAGGGAGTGGAGACCCAGTACTTC. As protein: CATRGKGVETQYF.